This TCR beta chain is drawn from a study of blood T cell repertoires in COVID-19 (dated by TCRdb to about 2020). Notes on the research overall: Samples from collaborators originated in the United States, Italy and Spain and spanned both the acute and convalescent phases of COVID-19. The prospective study material was composed of cDNA or gDNA derived from T cells, B-cell-depleted T cells, or PBMCs. Deeply sampled blood TCRbeta repertoires from subjects exposed to, actively infected with, or recovered from COVID-19 were included in the dataset. A de-identified subject ID, COVID-19 status, age in years and sex were almost always included in the sample metadata. A freely available public database, intended as a resource for researchers studying the immune response to SARS-CoV-2, is where the repertoires were released. Where available, HLA class I and class II types were taken from metadata supplied by the sample provider and were not determined by assay-based typing. The samples were drawn from two sources: the first 160 participants of the ongoing ImmuneRACE study, and over 1,000 subjects contributed by 6 global collaborators. Overall results and qualifications from the work: The amount of clinical and demographic metadata varied by source and participant and was provided uncurated.

In the case of this clone: What antigen it recognizes has not been identified. One base away there is no much larger clone; base qualities are not given.

Collaborating institutions collected whole blood in K2EDTA tubes following their own protocols. For TCRbeta analysis, collaborator samples were shipped as frozen whole blood, as isolated PBMCs, or as DNA extracted from either sample type. V is trimmed back by 2 bases and J by 6 bases, and the junction contains 5 bases that no gene match accounts for. The CDR3, cysteine through phenylalanine, is 16 amino acids long. Just CDR3 DNA is preserved here, 48 bases in frame from base 1. The CDR1 and CDR2 encoded by the germline V gene are KGHDR and SFDVKD. TCRbeta CDR3 regions were amplified from genomic DNA by means of the immunoSEQ Assay, a bias-controlled multiplex PCR. As for how the authors treated the data: Nucleated cell counts per sample were estimated from amplification of reference gene primers within the assay. To quantify the absolute abundance of each unique TCRbeta CDR3 rearrangement, sequence reads were collapsed and filtered. Productive Simpson clonality was computed per sample as the square root of Simpson's diversity index over productive rearrangements. The clones in this table, taken by TCRdb from immuneACCESS, are in-frame only. Not every clone is retained; where verified, under half of the shortfall comes from an unresolved V gene, and the cause of the rest is unknown. The D gene and trimming were derived from the DNA, and the V and J assignments and clone size from that table. Here the sample has under 200,000 clones; 88% occur a single time. The top ten clones comprise roughly 25% of the sample.

In this chain, TRBV24-1 is recombined with TRBJ1-4, with 10 junctional bases fitting TRBD1. The sample comprised peripheral blood. This TCR derives from a man between 60 and 70 years old with acute or convalescent COVID-19. In nucleotides, the sequence is TGTGCCACCAGTGATTCGACAGGGGGCGGAGATGAAAAACTGTTTTTT. This codes for CATSDSTGGGDEKLFF.